The 22 T cell receptor beta chains listed next were all sequenced from one sample in a study of graft-versus-host responses after intestinal transplantation. Their recognized antigens are unknown. Sequenced by immunoSEQ multiplex PCR; TCRdb stores in-frame clones only, minus some. The sample comprises 96,000 or so clones, about 94% of which are singletons, and around 0.17% rests with the top ten. The sample consisted of unstimulated CD4+ T cells sorted from spleen or lymph node cells, taken before intestinal transplant. The receptors were sampled from a human donor who received an intestinal transplant.

This sequence joins TRBV27 and TRBJ2-3; 12 bases are shared with TRBD2. The V segment lost 3 bases and the J segment 4 bases; nucleotides outside the gene matches: 5. This CDR3 is built from 16 residues. From germline, CDR1 is MNHEY and CDR2 SMNVEV (reference sequence). The CDR3 here is CASSFRGLAGSDTQYF. DNA for the CDR3: TGTGCCAGCAGTTTCCGCGGACTAGCGGGATCAGATACGCAGTATTTT.

This chain uses TRBV27 with TRBJ1-4; a possible D gene is TRBD1 (5 bases). The ends were cut back, 5 bases at V and 0 bases at J, with 10 bases in the middle. The germline CDR1 and CDR2 sequences are MNHEY and SMNVEV (reference sequence). The CDR3 contains 15 residues. CDR3 in amino acids: CASSQWTTTNEKLFF. The CDR3 nucleotides read TGTGCCAGCAGTCAATGGACAACAACTAATGAAAAACTGTTTTTT.

This rearrangement joins TRBV30 to TRBJ2-3; the D gene is possibly TRBD2 (6 bases). Germline-derived CDR1 and CDR2 are GTSNPN and SVGIG (reference sequence). This CDR3 contains 14 residues. Between the trimmed V and J ends, which lost 4 bases and 0 bases, there was a span of 11 bases. The CDR3, as DNA: TGTGCCTGGAAGGGCGGAGGGAGCACAGATACGCAGTATTTT. Translating it yields CAWKGGGSTDTQYF.

In regard to this clone: One end of the junction fails to match germline, which may point to a read error. CDR3 sequence: CASIRDRTQGTQYF. The CDR3, as DNA: TGTGCCAGCATCCGGGACAGGACCCAAGGGACCCAGTACTTC. This chain links TRBV6-1 with TRBJ2-5; TRBD1 matches at 8 bases. CDR3 length equals 14 residues. Germline lookup yields CDR1 MNHNS and CDR2 SASEGT.

A word on this clone: This sample includes further DNA sequences coding for the same CDR3. The chain uses TRBV28 and TRBJ2-3, with D perhaps TRBD2 (6 bases). This CDR3 region has 14 residues. From germline, CDR1 is MDHEN and CDR2 SYDVKM. Trimming shortened V by 2 bases and J by 0 bases, and 6 bases separated the two germline ends. CDR3 DNA sequence: TGTGCCAGCAGTTTAGGGGGGAGCACAGATACGCAGTATTTT. This gives the protein CASSLGGSTDTQYF.

This chain uses TRBV27 with TRBJ2-3; 15 bases line up with TRBD2. V shed 5 bases and J 4 bases; nucleotides not matched to a gene: 4. The CDR3 has 16 amino acids. Germline-derived CDR1 and CDR2 are MNHEY and SMNVEV (reference sequence). In DNA, the CDR3 is TGTGCCAGCAGTCGGACTAGCGGGAGGGCTGCAGATACGCAGTATTTT. Translating it yields CASSRTSGRAADTQYF.

V gene TRBV7-2 combines with J gene TRBJ1-1; no reliable D call. From germline, CDR1 is SGHTA and CDR2 FQGNSA. The CDR3 is 13 amino acids. V was cut by 1 base and J by 1 base, with 4 bases left in between. CDR3 protein: CASSLDRNTEAFF. As DNA, the CDR3 is TGTGCCAGCAGCTTAGACAGGAACACTGAAGCTTTCTTT.

The rearrangement uses TRBV7-2 and TRBJ2-5, with D perhaps matching TRBD1 (5 bases). Germline assignment: CDR1 SGHTA and CDR2 FQGNSA. V was cut by 3 bases and J by 7 bases, with 9 bases left in between. The CDR3 loop spans 12 amino acids. CDR3 DNA: TGTGCCAGCAGCTTTCGACAGAGGACCCAGTACTTC. The encoded protein is CASSFRQRTQYF.

This chain uses TRBV5-1 with TRBJ1-6; 9 nucleotides agree with TRBD1. CDR3 length: 18 amino acids. The germline V gene encodes CDR1 SGHRS and CDR2 YFSETQ. V lost 2 bases, J lost 3 bases, and 9 bases stayed unmatched. CDR3 residues: CASSFWTGERGYNSPLHF. The CDR3 nucleotides read TGCGCCAGCAGCTTCTGGACAGGGGAAAGGGGCTATAATTCACCCCTCCACTTT.

This rearrangement joins TRBV2 to TRBJ2-3; 9 nucleotides align to TRBD2. CDR3 length: 15 amino acids. The J segment lost 6 bases and the V segment lost 5 bases, leaving 9 bases of the junction unmatched. Germline V CDR1 and CDR2: SNHLY, FYNNEI. CDR3 protein: CASSLIAGERDTQYF. CDR3 bases: TGTGCCAGCAGTCTGATAGCGGGAGAAAGGGATACGCAGTATTTT.

The chain uses TRBV11-2 and TRBJ2-5; 9 nucleotides line up with TRBD2. The CDR3 is 15 amino acids. Looked up from germline, CDR1 is SGHAT and CDR2 is FQNNGV. After removal of 6 bases from V and 5 bases from J, the junction contained 10 bases not matched to a gene. CDR3 in amino acids: CASRRLAAWAETQYF. CDR3 bases: TGTGCCAGCAGACGACTAGCGGCTTGGGCGGAGACCCAGTACTTC. Combining the CDR3 with reference TRBV11-2 and TRBJ2-5 gives the whole variable domain EAGVAQSPRYKIIEKRQSVAFWCNPISGHATLYWYQQILGQGPKLLIQFQNNGVVDDSQLPKDRFSAERLKGVDSTLKIQPAKLEDSAVYLCASRRLAAWAETQYFGPGTRLLVL.

The chain uses TRBV5-1 and TRBJ2-5; 8 positions match TRBD2. After removal of 0 bases from V and 4 bases from J, the junction contained 2 bases not matched to a gene. In germline, CDR1 is SGHRS, CDR2 YFSETQ. This CDR3 is built from 14 residues. The CDR3 DNA sequence: TGCGCCAGCAGCTTGGATCTAGCGGGAGAGACCCAGTACTTC. This codes for CASSLDLAGETQYF. Combining the CDR3 with reference TRBV5-1 and TRBJ2-5 gives the whole variable domain KAGVTQTPRYLIKTRGQQVTLSCSPISGHRSVSWYQQTPGQGLQFLFEYFSETQRNKGNFPGRFSGRQFSNSRSEMNVSTLELGDSALYLCASSLDLAGETQYFGPGTRLLVL.

V and J are TRBV5-1 and TRBJ2-4; 7 positions agree with TRBD2. Germline V gives CDR1 SGHRS, CDR2 YFSETQ. V was pared by 4 bases and J by 6 bases, with 13 bases of the junction left unmatched. The CDR3 loop spans 16 amino acids. The CDR3, as DNA: TGCGCCAGCAGCCTAGAATGGGCGGGAGTGGGAAACATTCAGTACTTC. This encodes CASSLEWAGVGNIQYF.

J is TRBJ2-1 and V is TRBV9, with D perhaps TRBD2 (6 bases). V lost 4 bases to trimming and J lost 3 bases, with 14 bases between them. The CDR3 is made up of 15 amino acids. The germline gives CDR1 SGDLS, CDR2 YYNGEE. CDR3 nucleotides: TGTGCCAGCAGCCCGGCGGCGGGAAACTACAATGAGCAGTTCTTC. This codes for CASSPAAGNYNEQFF.

The chain uses TRBV6-5 and TRBJ2-7; D is unresolved. CDR3 length: 13 amino acids. The V end lost 4 bases, the J end lost 3 bases, and 10 bases lay between the germline ends. The V gene's germline CDR1 is MNHEY and CDR2 SVGAGI. The CDR3 sequence: CASSFRIDYEQYF. Written as DNA, the CDR3 is TGTGCCAGCAGTTTCAGGATAGACTACGAGCAGTACTTC.

The rearrangement uses TRBV2 and TRBJ1-1; D is unresolved. The V gene lost 4 bases and the J gene lost 8 bases, with 14 bases spanning the gap. The CDR3 sequence is 13 residues long. Germline V gene data show CDR1 as SNHLY and CDR2 as FYNNEI. As DNA, the CDR3 is TGTGCCAGCAGTGTAGTCAGCGAAAACGAAGCTTTCTTT. Encoded protein: CASSVVSENEAFF.

The genes are TRBV7-7 and TRBJ2-3, with D unclear. CDR1 and CDR2 from the germline V gene are SSHAT and FNYEAQ (reference sequence). V lost 5 bases and J lost 1, with 7 bases in between. The CDR3 has 13 residues. The CDR3 protein is CASSPSGTDTQYF. The CDR3 region has the DNA TGTGCCAGCAGCCCATCGGGCACAGATACGCAGTATTTT.

The rearrangement uses TRBV28 and TRBJ2-5, with a weak D call TRBD2 (7 bases). Gene TRBJ2-7 matches the end of the DNA better, so the J call may be wrong. Germline lookup yields CDR1 MDHEN and CDR2 SYDVKM. This CDR3 contains 15 residues. The CDR3 loop reads CASWNAGAHSYEQYF. CDR3 coding DNA: TGTGCCAGCTGGAACGCGGGGGCCCACTCCTACGAGCAGTACTTC.

The rearrangement joins TRBV7-2 to TRBJ2-7; weak D call: TRBD1 (5 bases). Germline values: CDR1 SGHTA, CDR2 FQGNSA. The CDR3 length is 14 residues. The V and J ends lost 5 bases and 5 bases respectively, with 16 bases between them. In nucleotides, the CDR3 is TGTGCCAGCAGCCCCCGCTATAGGGGCGACGAGCAGTACTTC. This sequence encodes CASSPRYRGDEQYF.

The rearrangement links TRBV5-5 to TRBJ1-5; TRBD1 is a possible D gene (6 bases). The V gene's germline CDR1 is SGHKS and CDR2 YYEKEE (reference sequence). Between the trimmed V and J ends, which lost 4 bases and 11 bases, there was a span of 22 bases. The CDR3 contains 15 residues. The CDR3 DNA reads TGTGCCAGCAGCCCAGACAGGCCCCGTGAAGGGGCCCAGCATTTT. It is translated as CASSPDRPREGAQHF.

The chain is built from TRBV18 and TRBJ2-3; tentatively, D is TRBD1 (6 bases). The ends were cut back, 3 bases at V and 1 base at J, with 17 bases in the middle. CDR1 and CDR2 (germline): KGHSH, LQKENI. CDR3 size: 17 residues. Here the CDR3 DNA reads TGTGCCAGCTCACCCTCTGCGCCAGGGGCGGGCACAGATACGCAGTATTTT. Its translation is CASSPSAPGAGTDTQYF.

The gene calls are TRBV6-5 and TRBJ2-7; D not resolved. The CDR3 is 14 amino acids. V was cut by 6 bases and J by 2 bases, with 14 bases left in between. CDR1 and CDR2 (germline): MNHEY, SVGAGI. The CDR3 is CASSPQNPPYEQYF. CDR3 nucleotides: TGTGCCAGCAGCCCACAGAATCCCCCCTACGAGCAGTACTTC.